Below, one TCR beta chain is given with its context. This specimen belongs to a study of blood T cell repertoires in COVID-19. About the study: PBMCs, B-cell-depleted T cells, or T cells were the source of the cDNA or gDNA that made up the material.

In the authors' workflow: It was from reference gene primer amplification that nucleated cell counts were estimated. Profiling relied on immunoSEQ multiplex PCR, and the TCRdb table lists in-frame clones only, not all of them. V, J and clone size reflect that table, while D and trimming were determined from the DNA. The table includes about half a million clones, approximately 91% detected once. Participants reported their clinical history, and cohort assignment relied on those reports. The CDR3 sequence is 16 residues long. Deletions cut 2 bases from V and 5 bases from J, with 18 bases between. Germline CDR1 and CDR2: MNHEY and SMNVEV (reference sequence).

V is TRBV27 and J is TRBJ1-2; D gene unclear. This clonotype was sampled from a woman in her sixties or seventies who had recovered from COVID-19. Sequencing input: PBMCs or T cells enriched from blood (not recorded which). The CDR3 here is CASSLGLAGSQYGYTF. The CDR3 region has the DNA TGTGCCAGCAGTTTAGGGTTGGCAGGATCCCAATATGGCTACACCTTC.